The clone carrying this TCR beta chain was counted only a few times. These data originate in a study of blood T cell repertoires in COVID-19. Background on the study: Acute and convalescent COVID-19 samples came from the United States, Italy and Spain. PBMCs, B-cell-depleted T cells, or T cells provided the cDNA or gDNA that made up the material.

Original processing methods: The assay estimated nucleated cells by amplifying reference gene primers. Clones were sequenced by immunoSEQ multiplex PCR, and TCRdb holds only the in-frame ones, with some missing. Clone size and V and J calls were adopted from that table, with D and trimming inferred from the DNA. The sample records around 300,000 clones, approximately 90% being singletons. Enrolled during active infection, Seattle patients were then followed longitudinally. This TCR came from a woman aged 25 to 45 with COVID-19, enrolled during active disease. The material sequenced was peripheral blood.

This chain's CDR3 is CASSTGDTDTQYF. CDR3 in DNA: TGCGCCAGCAGCACAGGCGATACAGATACGCAGTATTTT. V and J are TRBV5-1 and TRBJ2-3; a weak D match, TRBD1 (5 bases). The CDR3 loop spans 13 amino acids. V dropped 4 bases and J dropped 3 bases, with 9 bases sitting between them. Germline V lookup: CDR1 SGHRS, CDR2 YFSETQ.